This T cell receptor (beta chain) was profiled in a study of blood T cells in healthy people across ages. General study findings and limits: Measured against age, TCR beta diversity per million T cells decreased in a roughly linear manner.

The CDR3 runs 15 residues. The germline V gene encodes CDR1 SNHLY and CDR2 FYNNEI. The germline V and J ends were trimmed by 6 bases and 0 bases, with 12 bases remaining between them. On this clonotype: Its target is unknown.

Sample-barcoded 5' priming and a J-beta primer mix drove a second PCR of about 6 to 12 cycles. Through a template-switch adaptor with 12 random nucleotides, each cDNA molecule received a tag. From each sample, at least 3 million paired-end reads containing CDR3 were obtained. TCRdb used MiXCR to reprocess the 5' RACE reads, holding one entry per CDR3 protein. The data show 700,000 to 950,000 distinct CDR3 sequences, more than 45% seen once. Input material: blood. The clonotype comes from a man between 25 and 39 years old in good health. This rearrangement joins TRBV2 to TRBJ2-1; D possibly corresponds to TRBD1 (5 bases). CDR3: CASRPGSVSYNEQFF. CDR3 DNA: TGTGCCAGCAGGCCAGGGTCCGTCTCCTACAATGAGCAGTTCTTC.